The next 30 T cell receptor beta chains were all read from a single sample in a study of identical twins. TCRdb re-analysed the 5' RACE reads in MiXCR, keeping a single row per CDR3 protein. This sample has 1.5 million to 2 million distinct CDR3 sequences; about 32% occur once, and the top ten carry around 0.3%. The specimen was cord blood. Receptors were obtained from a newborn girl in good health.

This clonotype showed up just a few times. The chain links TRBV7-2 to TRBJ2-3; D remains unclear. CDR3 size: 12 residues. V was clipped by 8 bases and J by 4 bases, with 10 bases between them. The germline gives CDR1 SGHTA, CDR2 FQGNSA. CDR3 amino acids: CASGPLADTQYF. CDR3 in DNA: TGTGCCAGCGGCCCACTTGCAGATACGCAGTATTTT.

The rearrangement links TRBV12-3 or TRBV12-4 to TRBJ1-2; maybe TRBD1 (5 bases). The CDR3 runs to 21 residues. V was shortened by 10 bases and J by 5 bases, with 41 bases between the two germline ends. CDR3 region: CATRINVGLVLPYMGPYGYTF. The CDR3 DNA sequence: TGTGCCACCAGAATTAACGTTGGGTTAGTTCTACCCTATATGGGGCCATATGGCTACACCTTC.

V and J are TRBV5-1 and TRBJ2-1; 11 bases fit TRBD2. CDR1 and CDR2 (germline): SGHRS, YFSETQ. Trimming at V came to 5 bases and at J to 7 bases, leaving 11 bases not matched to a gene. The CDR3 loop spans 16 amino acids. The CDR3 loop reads CASRATSGSPGNEQFF. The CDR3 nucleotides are TGCGCCAGCAGGGCCACTAGCGGGAGTCCAGGGAATGAGCAGTTCTTC.

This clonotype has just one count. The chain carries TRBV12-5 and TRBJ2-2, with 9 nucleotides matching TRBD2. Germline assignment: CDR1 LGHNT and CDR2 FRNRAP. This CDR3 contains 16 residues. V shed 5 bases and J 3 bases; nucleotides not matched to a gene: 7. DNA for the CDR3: TGTGCTAGTGGTACCATAGCGGGGGACTACACCGGGGAGCTGTTTTTT. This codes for CASGTIAGDYTGELFF.

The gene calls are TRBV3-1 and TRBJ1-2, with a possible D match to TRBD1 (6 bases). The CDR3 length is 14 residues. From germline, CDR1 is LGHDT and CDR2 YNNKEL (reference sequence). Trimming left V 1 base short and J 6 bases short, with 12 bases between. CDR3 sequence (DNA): TGTGCCAGCAGCCAAGGCGGCAGGGGTAATGGCTACACCTTC. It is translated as CASSQGGRGNGYTF.

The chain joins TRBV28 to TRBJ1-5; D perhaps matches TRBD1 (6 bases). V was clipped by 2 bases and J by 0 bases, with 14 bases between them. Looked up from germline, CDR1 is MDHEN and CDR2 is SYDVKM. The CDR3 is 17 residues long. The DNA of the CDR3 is TGTGCCAGCAGTTTAGGTTTACAGGGATCTAGCAATCAGCCCCAGCATTTT. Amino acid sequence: CASSLGLQGSSNQPQHF. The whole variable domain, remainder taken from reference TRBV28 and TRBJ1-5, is DVKVTQSSRYLVKRTGEKVFLECVQDMDHENMFWYRQDPGLGLRLIYFSYDVKMKEKGDIPEGYSVSREKKERFSLILESASTNQTSMYLCASSLGLQGSSNQPQHFGDGTRLSIL.

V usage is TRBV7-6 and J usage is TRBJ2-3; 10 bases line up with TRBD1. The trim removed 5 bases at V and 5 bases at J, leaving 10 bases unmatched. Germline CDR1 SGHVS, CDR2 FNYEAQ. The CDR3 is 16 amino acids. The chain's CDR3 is CASSRTPGQGIDTQYF. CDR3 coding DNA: TGTGCCAGCAGCCGTACCCCGGGACAGGGGATAGATACGCAGTATTTT.

The CDR3 coding sequence is TGTGCCAGCAGTGAAGGGACAGGACTAGCGGGAGATACGCAGTATTTT. It yields the protein CASSEGTGLAGDTQYF. The chain joins TRBV25-1 to TRBJ2-3; 11 nucleotides line up with TRBD2. This CDR3 has 16 amino acids. Germline CDR1 and CDR2: MGHDK and SYGVNS. The V segment lost 2 bases and the J segment 5 bases; nucleotides outside the gene matches: 6.

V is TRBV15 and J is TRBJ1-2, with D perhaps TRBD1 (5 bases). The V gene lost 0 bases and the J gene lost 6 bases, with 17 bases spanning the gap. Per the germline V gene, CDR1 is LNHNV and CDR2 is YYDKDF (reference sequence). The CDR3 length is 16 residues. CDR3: CATSRDKGQGSNGYTF. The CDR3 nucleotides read TGTGCCACCAGCAGAGATAAGGGGCAGGGCAGCAATGGCTACACCTTC.

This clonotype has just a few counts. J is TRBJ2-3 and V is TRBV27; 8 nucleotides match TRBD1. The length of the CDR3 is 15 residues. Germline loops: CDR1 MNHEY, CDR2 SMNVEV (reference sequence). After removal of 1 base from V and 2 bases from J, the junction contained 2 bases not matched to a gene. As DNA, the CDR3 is TGTGCCAGCAGTTTATGGACAGGGCACACAGATACGCAGTATTTT. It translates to CASSLWTGHTDTQYF.

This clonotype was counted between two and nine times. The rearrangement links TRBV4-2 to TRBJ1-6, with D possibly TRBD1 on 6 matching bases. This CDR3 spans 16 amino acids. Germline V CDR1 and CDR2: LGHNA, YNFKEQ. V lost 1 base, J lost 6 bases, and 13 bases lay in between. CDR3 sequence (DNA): TGTGCCAGCAGCCAAGTAACGGGGGCTGCTAATTCACCCCTCCACTTT. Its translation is CASSQVTGAANSPLHF.

CDR3 sequence: CASSHWSHVYNEQFF. CDR3 nucleotide sequence: TGTGCCAGCAGCCACTGGAGCCATGTCTACAATGAGCAGTTCTTC. This chain links TRBV14 with TRBJ2-1, with D unresolved. The CDR3 is 15 amino acids. V was pared by 3 bases and J by 3 bases, with 12 bases between. Germline V gives CDR1 SGHDN, CDR2 FVKESK.

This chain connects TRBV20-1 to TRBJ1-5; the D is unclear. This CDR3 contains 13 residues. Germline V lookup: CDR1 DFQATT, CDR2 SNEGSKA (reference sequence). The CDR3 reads CAWADYSNQPQHF. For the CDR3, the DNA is TGCGCCTGGGCCGACTATAGCAATCAGCCCCAGCATTTT.

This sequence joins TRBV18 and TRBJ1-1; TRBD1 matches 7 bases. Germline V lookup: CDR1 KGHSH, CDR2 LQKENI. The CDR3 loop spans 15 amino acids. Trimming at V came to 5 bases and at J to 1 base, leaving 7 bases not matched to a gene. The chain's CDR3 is CASSADRVGNTEAFF. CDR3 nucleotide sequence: TGTGCCAGCTCAGCAGACAGGGTGGGGAACACTGAAGCTTTCTTT.

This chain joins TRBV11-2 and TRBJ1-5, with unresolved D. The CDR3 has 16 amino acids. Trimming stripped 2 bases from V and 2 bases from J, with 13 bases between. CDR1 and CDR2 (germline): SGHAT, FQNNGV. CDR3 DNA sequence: TGTGCCAGCAGCTTATTGGCTGCCGAGGGCAATCAGCCCCAGCATTTT. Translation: CASSLLAAEGNQPQHF.

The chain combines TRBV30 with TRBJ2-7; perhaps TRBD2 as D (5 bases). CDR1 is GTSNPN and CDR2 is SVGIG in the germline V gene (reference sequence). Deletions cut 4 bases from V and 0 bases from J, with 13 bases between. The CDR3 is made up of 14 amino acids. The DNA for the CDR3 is TGTGCCTGGAATCCGGGATTGACCTCCTACGAGCAGTACTTC. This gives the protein CAWNPGLTSYEQYF.

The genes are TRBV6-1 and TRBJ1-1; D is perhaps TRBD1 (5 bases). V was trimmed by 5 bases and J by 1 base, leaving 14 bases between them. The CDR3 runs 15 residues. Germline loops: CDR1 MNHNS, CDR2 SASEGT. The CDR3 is CASSRRGPPNTEAFF. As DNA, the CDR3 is TGTGCCAGCAGTCGGCGGGGACCCCCGAACACTGAAGCTTTCTTT.

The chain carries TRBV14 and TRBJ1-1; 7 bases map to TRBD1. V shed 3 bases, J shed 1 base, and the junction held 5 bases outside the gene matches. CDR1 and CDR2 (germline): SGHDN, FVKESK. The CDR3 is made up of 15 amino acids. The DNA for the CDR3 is TGTGCCAGCAGCCACCAGACAGGGCGGAACACTGAAGCTTTCTTT. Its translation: CASSHQTGRNTEAFF.

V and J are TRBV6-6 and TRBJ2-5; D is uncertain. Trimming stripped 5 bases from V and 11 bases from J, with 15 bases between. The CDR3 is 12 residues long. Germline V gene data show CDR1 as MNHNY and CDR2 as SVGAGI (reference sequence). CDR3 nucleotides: TGTGCCAGCAGTCTCACGACCAATGAGCAGTACTTC. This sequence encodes CASSLTTNEQYF.

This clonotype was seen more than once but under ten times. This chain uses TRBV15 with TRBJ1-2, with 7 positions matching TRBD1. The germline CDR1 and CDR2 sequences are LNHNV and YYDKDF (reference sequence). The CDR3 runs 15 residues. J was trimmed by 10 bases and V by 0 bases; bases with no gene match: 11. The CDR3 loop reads CATSRDFARQGNYTF. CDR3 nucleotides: TGTGCCACCAGCAGAGATTTTGCCCGACAGGGTAACTACACCTTC.

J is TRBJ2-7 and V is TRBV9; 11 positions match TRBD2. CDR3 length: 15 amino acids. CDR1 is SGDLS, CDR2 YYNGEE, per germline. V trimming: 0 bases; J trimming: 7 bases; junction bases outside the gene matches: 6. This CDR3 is CASSVVAGGPNEQYF. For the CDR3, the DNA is TGTGCCAGCAGCGTAGTAGCGGGGGGGCCAAATGAGCAGTACTTC.

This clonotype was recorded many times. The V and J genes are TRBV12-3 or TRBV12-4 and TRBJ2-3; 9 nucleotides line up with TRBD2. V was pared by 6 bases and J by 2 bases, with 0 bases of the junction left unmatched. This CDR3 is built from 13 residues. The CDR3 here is CASRGLATDTQYF. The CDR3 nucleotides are TGTGCCAGCAGGGGACTAGCCACAGATACGCAGTATTTT.

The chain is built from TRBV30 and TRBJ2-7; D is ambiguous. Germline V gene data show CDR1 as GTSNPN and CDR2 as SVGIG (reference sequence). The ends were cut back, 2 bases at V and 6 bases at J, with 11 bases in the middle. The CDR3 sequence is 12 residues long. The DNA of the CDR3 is TGTGCCTGGAGTATTGTATCGAGCGAGCAGTACTTC. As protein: CAWSIVSSEQYF.

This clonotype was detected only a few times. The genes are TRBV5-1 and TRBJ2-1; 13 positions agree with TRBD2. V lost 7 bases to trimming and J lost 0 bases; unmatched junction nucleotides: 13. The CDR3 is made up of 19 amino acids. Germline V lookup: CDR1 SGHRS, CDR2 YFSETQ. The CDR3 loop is CASCRRGTSGATSYNEQFF. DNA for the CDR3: TGCGCCAGCTGCAGGAGAGGGACTAGCGGGGCGACCTCCTACAATGAGCAGTTCTTC.

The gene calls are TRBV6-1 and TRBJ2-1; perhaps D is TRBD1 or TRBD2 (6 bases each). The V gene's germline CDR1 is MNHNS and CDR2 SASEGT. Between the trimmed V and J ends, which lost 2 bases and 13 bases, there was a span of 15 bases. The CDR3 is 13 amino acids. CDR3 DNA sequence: TGTGCCAGCAGTGAAAGGGGGGTGGAGACCCAGTTCTTC. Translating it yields CASSERGVETQFF.

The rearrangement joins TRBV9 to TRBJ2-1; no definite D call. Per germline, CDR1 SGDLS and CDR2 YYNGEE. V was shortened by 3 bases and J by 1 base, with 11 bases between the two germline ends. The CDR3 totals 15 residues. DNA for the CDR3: TGTGCCAGCAGCGCCGCAGTTAGGTCCTACAATGAGCAGTTCTTC. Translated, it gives CASSAAVRSYNEQFF.

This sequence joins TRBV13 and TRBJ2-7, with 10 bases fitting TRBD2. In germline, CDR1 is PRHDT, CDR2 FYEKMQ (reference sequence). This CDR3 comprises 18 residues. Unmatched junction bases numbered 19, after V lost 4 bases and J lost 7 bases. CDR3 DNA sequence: TGTGCCAGCAGCTCTAGAGCGGGAGGGCCTCCCTCCTACAATGAGCAGTACTTC. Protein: CASSSRAGGPPSYNEQYF.

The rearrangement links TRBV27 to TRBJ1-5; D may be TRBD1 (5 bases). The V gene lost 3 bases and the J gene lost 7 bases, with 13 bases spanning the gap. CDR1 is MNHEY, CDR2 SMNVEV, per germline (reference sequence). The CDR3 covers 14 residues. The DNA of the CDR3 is TGTGCCAGCAGTTTGTCAGGGCCCGGGCAGCCCCAGCATTTT. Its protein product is CASSLSGPGQPQHF.

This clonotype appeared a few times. CDR3 amino acids: CASIHSSRGGQSTQYF. CDR3 sequence (DNA): TGCGCCAGCATCCATTCCTCCAGGGGGGGCCAGAGTACGCAGTATTTT. The chain is built from TRBV4-1 and TRBJ2-3, with D perhaps matching TRBD1 or TRBD2 (7 bases each). The CDR3 length is 16 residues. The germline V gene has CDR1 MGHRA and CDR2 YSYEKL. The V end was cut by 7 bases, the J end by 8 bases, with 25 bases between.

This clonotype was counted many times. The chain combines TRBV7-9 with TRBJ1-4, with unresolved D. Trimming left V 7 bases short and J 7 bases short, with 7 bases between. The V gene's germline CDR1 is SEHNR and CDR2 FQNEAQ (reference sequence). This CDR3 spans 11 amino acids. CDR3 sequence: CASNRGEKLFF. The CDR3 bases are TGTGCCAGCAATCGAGGTGAAAAACTGTTTTTT.